This is a list of T cell receptor beta chains from one sample in a study of T cell responses to AZD1222 COVID-19 vaccine. Sequencing was performed with immunoSEQ multiplex PCR; in TCRdb, only in-frame clones are kept and a portion is missing. Found here are approximately 99,000 clones, roughly nine tenths of them singletons; the top ten hold 7.5% to 9.5%. The material sequenced was peripheral blood, taken 28 days after the second AZD1222 dose. All receptors derive from an adult who received the AZD1222 COVID-19 vaccine. Both conserved end residues are part of each CDR3. Size is omitted from some rows. Given values are once, few, many or a class for expanded clones.

v_call: TRBV10-1
clone_size: NA
cdr3_aa: CASSDSDYGYTF

v_call: TRBV28
clone_size: NA
cdr3_aa: CASSTLDSLGTDTQYF

v_call: TRBV19
clone_size: NA
cdr3_aa: CASRASSSYEQYF

v_call: TRBV5-6
clone_size: NA
cdr3_aa: CASSFRGLNGNTIYF

v_call: TRBV19
clone_size: NA
cdr3_aa: CASSDMAGAVGELFF

v_call: TRBV12-3/TRBV12-4
clone_size: NA
cdr3_aa: CASSQVTRVGLTF

v_call: TRBV21-1
clone_size: NA
cdr3_aa: CASSETAHNYGYTF

v_call: TRBV11-3
clone_size: NA
cdr3_aa: CASSLRVGVPNEKLFF

v_call: TRBV9
clone_size: NA
cdr3_aa: CASSVGEDRGYEQYF

v_call: TRBV19
clone_size: NA
cdr3_aa: CASSIQGPPRGTEAFF

v_call: TRBV28
clone_size: NA
cdr3_aa: CASTTGGKDGELFF

v_call: TRBV5-4
clone_size: NA
cdr3_aa: CASSLKGDTQYF

v_call: TRBV6-6
clone_size: NA
cdr3_aa: CASSPGQSYTEAFF

v_call: TRBV19
clone_size: NA
cdr3_aa: CASSSFSNSYEQYF

v_call: TRBV19
clone_size: NA
cdr3_aa: CASTDGSWTGELFF

v_call: TRBV19
clone_size: once
cdr3_aa: CASSLRGANYGYTF

v_call: TRBV5-4
clone_size: NA
cdr3_aa: CASSTGGQALNSPLHF

v_call: TRBV2
clone_size: NA
cdr3_aa: CASSERRGPDTQYF

v_call: TRBV3-1/TRBV3-2
clone_size: NA
cdr3_aa: CASSQVLTSGSDEQFF

v_call: TRBV18
clone_size: NA
cdr3_aa: CASSRIGQGDNEQFF

v_call: TRBV28
clone_size: NA
cdr3_aa: CASPPPTRTLNTEAFF